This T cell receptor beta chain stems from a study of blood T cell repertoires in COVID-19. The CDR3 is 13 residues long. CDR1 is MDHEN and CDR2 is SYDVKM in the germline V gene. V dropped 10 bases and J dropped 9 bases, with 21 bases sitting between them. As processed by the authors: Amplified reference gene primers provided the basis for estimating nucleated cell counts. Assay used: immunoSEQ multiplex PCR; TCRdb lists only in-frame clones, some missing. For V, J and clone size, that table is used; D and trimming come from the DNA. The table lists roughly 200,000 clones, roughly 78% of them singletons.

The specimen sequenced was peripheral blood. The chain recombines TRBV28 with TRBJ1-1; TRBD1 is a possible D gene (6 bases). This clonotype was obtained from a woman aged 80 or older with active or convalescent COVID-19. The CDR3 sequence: CAITQDRSSKAFF. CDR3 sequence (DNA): TGTGCCATCACACAGGACAGAAGTAGTAAAGCTTTCTTT.